This TCR beta chain was documented in a study of OX40 agonist ivuxolimab in advanced cancers. In the study overall: Ivuxolimab was an agonistic, fully human IgG2 monoclonal antibody directed against OX40 (CD134), a costimulatory receptor. The dose-escalation cohort was about 86% male with a mean age of approximately 60 years, ranging from about 23 to 85. Of the roughly 52 dose-escalation patients, hepatocellular carcinoma was present in roughly 19, melanoma in roughly 15, renal cell carcinoma in 9 and head and neck cancer in 9. Partial responses occurred in three dose-escalation patients, of whom one had hepatocellular carcinoma and two had cutaneous melanoma. Patients were allowed to have had prior anti-PD-1, anti-PD-L1 or anti-CTLA-4 therapy, and approximately 37% of the dose-escalation patients had been treated with checkpoint inhibitors. Peripheral TCRbeta sequencing was intended to test whether TCR sequence diversity was altered and clonal T-cell expansion was caused by ivuxolimab. The monotherapy dose-escalation portion (N of about 47 patients) of the phase I ivuxolimab trial is reported in the paper. Intravenous ivuxolimab was administered to patients every 2 weeks at six dose levels: 0.01, 0.1, 0.3, 1.5, 3 and 10 mg/kg.

Notes on this clone: Its specific antigen is unknown. Per-base quality was not reported, and no clone a single base away is much larger than it.

Patients with a history of autoimmune disease or receiving systemic immunosuppression were excluded from the trial. Peripheral blood for TCR sequencing was collected from all dose cohorts at baseline, on cycle 4 day 1, and on cycle 7 day 1. Samples were obtained from an open-label, multicenter, first-in-human phase I dose-escalation trial of ivuxolimab. Adults with locally advanced or metastatic melanoma, renal cell carcinoma, hepatocellular carcinoma or head and neck squamous cell carcinoma were enrolled in the trial. CD4+ and CD8+ T cells were sorted separately from peripheral blood before TCR sequencing. Genomic DNA was extracted from sorted cells for sequencing of the TCRbeta CDR3 region. TCRbeta CDR3 regions were sequenced using the immunoSEQ Assay. As stored in TCRdb, this immuneACCESS dataset retains in-frame rearrangements with V and J assigned. A fraction of the clones does not appear; measured against another copy, unresolved V genes explain less than half of the discrepancy, and the remainder lacks a known reason. This sample holds tens of thousands of clones; about 84% were observed only once. The ten biggest clones cover 21% of the sample.

Here is what the overall study found, with its caveats: Low levels of normalized T-cell clonal expansion were also seen in some nonresponding patients. Partial responders in the 0.1-3.0 mg/kg groups had among the lowest normalized peripheral clonal expansion, especially among CD8+ T cells. Which antigens the clonally expanded peripheral T cells were specific for was not determined. After ivuxolimab, expanded clones were on average more numerous among CD8+ T cells than among CD4+ T cells. At doses of 0.1 to 3.0 mg/kg, clonal expansion of both CD4+ and CD8+ T cells in blood was seen between baseline and week 6.

Trimmed from V: 1 base; trimmed from J: 6 bases; junction bases lacking a gene match: 1. From the germline V gene (reference sequence), CDR1 is SEHNR and CDR2 is FQNEAQ. The CDR3 has 14 amino acids, counting the end cysteine and phenylalanine. The only DNA kept is the CDR3, 42 bases in frame from the first base. Recombination connected TRBV7-9 to TRBJ1-2; TRBD1 agrees with 11 junctional bases. The sample in question was CD4+ or CD8+ T cells sorted from blood, obtained in a trial of the OX40 agonist ivuxolimab. This receptor was obtained from an adult with an advanced solid tumor such as melanoma, head and neck, liver or kidney cancer. The CDR3 protein sequence reads: CASSLGTGGNGYTF. The bases are TGTGCCAGCAGCTTAGGGACAGGGGGCAATGGCTACACCTTC.